This T cell receptor beta chain was sequenced for a study of shared clonotypes between healthy human individuals. Study-level points and caveats: Naive subsets typically showed greater estimated richness than memory subsets. Clonotypes shared by all four donors outscored non-shared clonotypes in generation probability. It was observed that roughly 5.1% of naive CD4 clonotypes were shared across several donors.

Produced via immunoSEQ multiplex PCR; TCRdb's table is partial and in-frame only. The sample yields roughly 1,500,000 clones, 97% to 99% seen once. Concerning this clone: Its antigen is unknown.

This TCR derives from a man aged 25-45 years in good health. The sequenced sample was naive CD4+ T cells sorted from blood. Subset indicated: CD45RA+ positively selected.

In DNA, the CDR3 is TGTGCCAGCAGCGCTAAAGGACGAGAGTTGGACACTGAAGCTTTCTTT. This codes for CASSAKGRELDTEAFF. The chain is built from TRBV5-4 and TRBJ1-1; D gene unclear. In germline, CDR1 is SGHNT, CDR2 YYREEE (reference sequence). The CDR3 consists of 16 residues. V was shortened by 4 bases and J by 3 bases, with 19 bases between the two germline ends.